This is a list of T cell receptor beta chains from one sample in a study of beta chain features in type 1 diabetes. Repertoires were generated with immunoSEQ multiplex PCR, while TCRdb's copy carries only in-frame clones and drops some. The table records over 90,000 clones, over 25% of them present only once. The sample was central memory CD4+ T cells from blood. These receptors came from a woman under 30 with type 1 diabetes. Both conserved end residues are part of each CDR3. The D gene is left open where the match is weak. Some rows have no size entry. The others give once, few or many, or a class for an expanded clone.

d_call j_call v_call clone_size cdr3_aa cdr3_nt
. TRBJ1-1 TRBV29-1 . CSVELKLLNTEAFF TGCAGCGTTGAACTAAAACTGCTGAACACTGAAGCTTTCTTT
TRBD2 TRBJ2-1 TRBV28 few CASSRPLAGANEQFF TGTGCCAGCAGTCGGCCCCTAGCGGGAGCGAATGAGCAGTTCTTC
. TRBJ1-1 TRBV5-5 few CASSLAGMTEAFF TGTGCCAGCAGCTTGGCGGGAATGACTGAAGCTTTCTTT
. TRBJ1-1 TRBV7-2 few CASSRQGSTEAFF TGTGCCAGCAGCCGCCAGGGTTCCACTGAAGCTTTCTTT
. TRBJ1-2 TRBV6-1 . CASSEEWQALYGYTF TGTGCCAGCAGTGAAGAGTGGCAGGCCCTCTATGGCTACACCTTC
TRBD1 TRBJ2-1 TRBV5-1 . CASSEGTGGNEQFF TGCGCCAGCAGCGAAGGGACAGGTGGAAATGAGCAGTTCTTC
. TRBJ1-4 TRBV5-1 . CASSLGQNNEKLFF TGCGCCAGCAGCTTGGGACAGAATAATGAAAAACTGTTTTTT
. TRBJ1-2 TRBV5-6 few CASSLTGNYYGYTF TGTGCCAGCAGCTTGACAGGGAACTACTATGGCTACACCTTC
TRBD1 TRBJ2-1 TRBV7-9 . CASSQGQRFNNEQFF TGTGCCAGCAGCCAGGGACAGAGGTTTAACAATGAGCAGTTCTTC
TRBD2 TRBJ2-3 TRBV7-2 few CASSFGTSDPDTQYF TGTGCCAGCAGCTTCGGGACTAGCGACCCAGATACGCAGTATTTT
. TRBJ1-5 TRBV2 once CASKVGEYSNQPQHF TGTGCCAGCAAGGTCGGAGAGTATAGCAATCAGCCCCAGCATTTT
TRBD1 TRBJ1-1 TRBV4-1 few CASSQPQKAQGRKLHEAFF TGCGCCAGCAGCCAACCTCAGAAAGCACAGGGGCGCAAACTCCATGAAGCTTTCTTT
. TRBJ1-1 TRBV30 few CAWSSGRARMNTEAFF TGTGCCTGGAGTAGTGGGAGGGCCCGTATGAACACTGAAGCTTTCTTT
TRBD2 TRBJ2-3 TRBV6-1 . CASRRTSGTDTQYF TGTGCCAGCAGGAGGACTAGCGGGACAGATACGCAGTATTTT
TRBD2 TRBJ2-1 TRBV11-2 . CASSPGLASYNEQFF TGCGCCAGCAGCCCCGGACTAGCCTCCTACAATGAGCAGTTCTTC
TRBD2 TRBJ2-2 TRBV9 . CASSVGISGSTGELFF TGTGCCAGCAGCGTAGGTATTAGCGGGAGCACCGGGGAGCTGTTTTTT
. TRBJ1-1 TRBV5-1 . CASSPRAVVLPEGENTEAFF TGCGCCAGCAGCCCCCGAGCAGTTGTACTACCTGAGGGGGAGAACACTGAAGCTTTCTTT
. TRBJ2-6 TRBV2 . CASSSDGSSGANVLTF TGTGCCAGCAGTTCGGACGGGAGCTCTGGGGCCAACGTCCTGACTTTC
TRBD2 TRBJ2-7 TRBV28 . CASSLWASGNYGQYF TGTGCCAGCAGTTTATGGGCTAGCGGGAATTACGGGCAGTACTTC
. TRBJ1-2 TRBV2 . CASSEGQNYGYTF TGTGCCAGCAGTGAAGGGCAGAACTATGGCTACACCTTC
. TRBJ2-1 TRBV10-1 . CASSAGLEQFF TGCGCCAGCAGTGCCGGACTAGAGCAGTTCTTC
TRBD1 TRBJ1-1 TRBV6-6 . CASSRQGLTEAFF TGTGCCAGCAGTCGACAGGGCCTCACTGAAGCTTTCTTT
TRBD1 TRBJ1-1 TRBV5-4 . CASSAGQVNTEAFF TGTGCCAGCAGCGCCGGACAGGTCAACACTGAAGCTTTCTTT
TRBD1 TRBJ2-7 TRBV5-1 few CASSSGTGGGEQYF TGCGCCAGCAGCTCCGGGACAGGGGGCGGCGAGCAGTACTTC
TRBD1 TRBJ2-1 TRBV7-2 . CASRRGGTGIISYNEQFF TGTGCCAGCAGGAGAGGGGGGACAGGGATAATCTCCTACAATGAGCAGTTCTTC
. TRBJ2-1 TRBV5-1 . CASSSQTGTPNEQFF TGCGCCAGCAGCTCCCAAACCGGGACTCCAAATGAGCAGTTCTTC
. TRBJ1-1 TRBV21-1 . CAGPAVANTEAFF TGTGCCGGACCAGCGGTGGCGAACACTGAAGCTTTCTTT
TRBD1 TRBJ2-5 TRBV29-1 few CSVQGAGGGQETQYF TGCAGCGTCCAAGGGGCAGGGGGCGGACAAGAGACCCAGTACTTC
. TRBJ1-1 TRBV11-2 . CASSSRTANTEAFF TGTGCCAGCAGCTCTCGGACAGCGAACACTGAAGCTTTCTTT
. TRBJ2-7 TRBV9 few CASSGPPSYEQYF TGTGCCAGCAGCGGGCCCCCCTCCTACGAGCAGTACTTC
TRBD2 TRBJ2-1 TRBV2 few CASSGEGRGYNEQFF TGTGCCAGCAGTGGGGAGGGGCGAGGGTACAATGAGCAGTTCTTC
TRBD1 TRBJ2-5 TRBV7-3 . CASAAQGGEETQYF TGTGCCAGCGCCGCACAGGGGGGAGAAGAGACCCAGTACTTC
. TRBJ2-1 TRBV5-1 . CASSLAQHSNEQFF TGCGCCAGCAGCTTGGCCCAACATTCCAATGAGCAGTTCTTC
. TRBJ1-2 TRBV4-3 few CASSQVTGYGYTF TGCGCCAGCAGCCAAGTGACAGGCTATGGCTACACCTTC
. TRBJ2-6 TRBV5-1 . CASSLEQTGANVLTF TGCGCCAGCAGCTTGGAACAAACTGGGGCCAACGTCCTGACTTTC
TRBD1 TRBJ2-2 TRBV11-2 few CASSPFVTGGTGELFF TGTGCCAGCAGCCCATTCGTGACAGGGGGCACCGGGGAGCTGTTTTTT
. TRBJ1-4 TRBV5-1 few CASSAGPREKLFF TGCGCCAGCAGCGCGGGACCTCGTGAAAAACTGTTTTTT
TRBD2 TRBJ2-5 TRBV4-2 few CASSPFGLGQETQYF TGTGCCAGCAGCCCCTTCGGACTAGGCCAAGAGACCCAGTACTTC
. TRBJ2-2 TRBV27 few CASSRNREGTGELFF TGTGCCAGCAGTCGCAACAGGGAGGGGACCGGGGAGCTGTTTTTT
. TRBJ1-4 TRBV28 . CASRQGFNEKLFF TGTGCCAGCAGGCAGGGCTTTAATGAAAAACTGTTTTTT
TRBD2 TRBJ2-4 TRBV27 few CASSPSGRENIQYF TGTGCCAGCAGCCCTAGCGGGAGAGAGAACATTCAGTACTTC
. TRBJ1-1 TRBV4-3 few CASSQDRSYSAFF TGCGCCAGCAGCCAAGATCGTTCCTATTCGGCTTTCTTT
TRBD2 TRBJ2-3 TRBV7-3 . CASSPHRLGGPTDTQYF TGTGCCAGCAGCCCCCACCGCCTGGGAGGGCCCACAGATACGCAGTATTTT
. TRBJ2-1 TRBV4-1 . CASSPPAGKQFF TGCGCCAGCAGCCCCCCAGCGGGTAAGCAGTTCTTC
TRBD2 TRBJ2-5 TRBV28 few CASSFWGSGSGGTQYF TGTGCCAGCAGTTTTTGGGGTAGCGGGAGTGGGGGGACCCAGTACTTC
TRBD1 TRBJ1-5 TRBV19 . CASSIAQGWDQPQHF TGTGCCAGTAGTATCGCACAGGGGTGGGATCAGCCCCAGCATTTT
. TRBJ2-2 TRBV5-4 few CASSSARGQSGELFF TGTGCCAGCAGTTCTGCTAGGGGTCAGAGCGGGGAGCTGTTTTTT
. TRBJ1-1 TRBV7-2 . CASSLIGGGNTEAFF TGTGCCAGCAGCTTAATTGGGGGCGGGAACACTGAAGCTTTCTTT